The subject of this entry is one T cell receptor (beta chain). What this receptor recognizes is not known. Per-base quality was not reported, and no clone a single base away is much larger than it. The data stem from a study of beta chain features in type 1 diabetes (dated by TCRdb to 2016 to 2019). About the full investigation: Mean age, gender distribution, total cell number and subset yield did not differ between patients and healthy donors. Naive and central memory subsets were obtained from all 30 or so donors, but regulatory and stem cell-like memory subsets were isolated from only 8 patients and roughly eight healthy donors. In the study, TCRB repertoires of sorted circulating CD4+ T cell subsets from recently diagnosed type 1 diabetes patients were compared with those of matched healthy donors. A total of some 110 million sorted cells were examined across all samples, and the number of cells per subset was strongly correlated with RNA yield.

The entire isolated RNA was reverse transcribed using the High Capacity cDNA Reverse Transcription Kit, and thus expressed TCRB transcripts were sequenced. Deep immunoSEQ sequencing was applied to naive, central memory and regulatory T cell samples, giving an average of roughly 3.6 million total reads per sample. Sorted cells were lysed in RLT buffer and RNA was extracted with DNase-treated RNeasy Micro or Mini kits, depending on cell number. Each cell subset was processed separately to prevent cross-contamination, with patient and healthy donor samples processed together. The immunoSEQ multiplex PCR was used to amplify TCRB sequences from cDNA, generating 87-bp fragments that spanned the CDR3 region. Amplicons were sequenced on the Illumina HiSeq platform. Processing in the source paper ran as follows. PCR bias was corrected computationally using synthetic template baselines, and reads within Hamming distance 2 were collapsed, with unmergeable singletons discarded. Reads were aligned against IMGT to assign V, D and J genes, CDR3 length and insertions or deletions at six rearrangement sites. Within each subset, clonotype counts were normalized to sorted cell number, after which true diversity and Gini coefficients were computed with the tcR R package. The overlap coefficient, calculated on TCRB nucleotide sequences, was used to measure repertoire sharing. Out-of-frame TCRB sequences from naive cells were analyzed to stand in for the pre-selection repertoire. TCRdb re-hosts the immuneACCESS table, in-frame sequences only. Its copies lack some clones; in the studies checked, an unresolved V gene accounts for under half of them, and the cause for the rest is not known. The DNA gave D and trimming, while V, J and clone size come from that table. Across this sample there are under 350,000 clones, with approximately 25% seen only once. The ten largest account for around 0.013% of the sample.

What the study reported, not specific to this receptor: Because small numbers of individuals were included in the HLA sub-analyses, any influence of HLA type on TCRB rearrangement was left unresolved. At VDJ recombination sites, type 1 diabetes patients had fewer insertions and more deleted nucleotides, which implies abnormalities in thymic rearrangement. Naive, central memory and regulatory TCRB repertoires appeared to be more alike among patients than among healthy donors. PCR may preferentially amplify shorter templates, but because patient and control samples were amplified and corrected together, any resulting skew would affect both groups equally. Type 1 diabetes patients showed a moderate but significant shortening of TCRB CDR3 length in all four CD4+ subsets. Because cDNA was sequenced instead of genomic DNA, highly expressing activated cells could be over-represented, though the groups showed no difference in activation or CD3 levels.

The CDR3 runs 14 amino acids, cysteine and phenylalanine included. The CDR3 DNA has 42 bases and is translated from base 1. The junction carries 15 bases between V and J, which are trimmed by 5 bases and 7 bases respectively. The germline V gene encodes CDR1 SGHTA and CDR2 FQGNSA. Each donor gave one peripheral blood draw, approximately 110 mL on average, collected into heparinised tubes. A BD FACSAria II was used to sort naive, central memory, regulatory and stem cell-like memory CD4+ T cells with a panel that included CD45RO, CCR7, CD25, CD127, CD95 and CD27. All sorted populations exceeded 95% purity. PBMCs were separated immediately by Lymphoprep density gradient centrifugation and were stained directly, without being cultured. So that batch effects would be minimized, each experiment stained and sorted samples in pairs, pairing one healthy donor with one patient.

The V and J segments used are TRBV7-2 and TRBJ1-5; no D gene call is confident. The sequence came from a woman in her 30s with type 1 diabetes. What was sequenced was naive CD4+ T cells from blood. This specimen's cell subset or site label, interpreted: true naive CD4+ T cells. Read as DNA, the sequence is TGTGCCAGCAGCACCCGGGAACCCCGGCAGCCCCAGCATTTT. Its protein is CASSTREPRQPQHF.